These 31 T cell receptor beta chains were all obtained from the same sample, sequenced in a study of identifying expanded T cells in peripheral blood. Sequencing used immunoSEQ multiplex PCR; TCRdb keeps in-frame clones, though not all of them. The repertoire holds 100,000 to 150,000 clones, with roughly 80% as singletons. What was sequenced was blood. The receptor source for this set is a person aged 18-70 years in good health.

This chain joins TRBV19 and TRBJ1-5; D may be TRBD1 (6 bases). Germline CDR1 is LNHDA and CDR2 is SQIVND (reference sequence). The CDR3 runs 16 residues. The ends were cut back, 2 bases at V and 0 bases at J, with 11 bases in the middle. DNA for the CDR3: TGTGCCAGTAGTATACTAGGGGGGGGTAGCAATCAGCCCCAGCATTTT. This codes for CASSILGGGSNQPQHF.

The rearrangement links TRBV5-1 to TRBJ2-1, with D tentatively TRBD2 (5 bases). V was cut by 3 bases and J by 5 bases, with 18 bases left in between. This CDR3 has 16 residues. The germline CDR1 and CDR2 sequences are SGHRS and YFSETQ. The CDR3 spells CASSSGDLAADNEQFF. The CDR3 DNA sequence: TGCGCCAGCAGCTCAGGTGATCTAGCCGCCGACAATGAGCAGTTCTTC.

This chain joins TRBV5-4 and TRBJ2-1; tentatively, D is TRBD1 or TRBD2 (6 bases each). V lost 7 bases, J lost 6 bases, and 20 bases lay in between. Germline V lookup: CDR1 SGHNT, CDR2 YYREEE (reference sequence). The length of the CDR3 is 15 residues. CDR3 nucleotides: TGTGCCAGCGGACGAACAGGTCGGGGGCTCAATGAGCAGTTCTTC. Protein product: CASGRTGRGLNEQFF.

The CDR3 region has the DNA TGTGCCAGCAGTAGGGGGGCTCTATACGAGCAGTACTTC. This encodes CASSRGALYEQYF. The chain employs TRBV2 and TRBJ2-7, with D perhaps TRBD1 or TRBD2 (6 bases each). The germline V gene has CDR1 SNHLY and CDR2 FYNNEI. Trimming took 5 bases from V and 4 from J, leaving 12 bases between them. The CDR3 consists of 13 residues.

This clone was seen a few times. The chain recombines TRBV19 with TRBJ2-5; 8 positions agree with TRBD1. The length of the CDR3 is 14 residues. Germline assignment: CDR1 LNHDA and CDR2 SQIVND (reference sequence). Germline trimming cut 4 bases from V and 1 base from J; bases unmatched to any gene: 2. The DNA of the CDR3 is TGTGCCAGTAGTAAGACAGGGGCCCAAGAGACCCAGTACTTC. Translated: CASSKTGAQETQYF.

The V and J genes are TRBV7-9 and TRBJ1-2; no clear D. The length of the CDR3 is 16 residues. Per germline, CDR1 SEHNR and CDR2 FQNEAQ (reference sequence). The ends were cut back, 0 bases at V and 8 bases at J, with 19 bases in the middle. CDR3 sequence reads: CASSLAGGTLNGGYTF. In nucleotides, the CDR3 is TGTGCCAGCAGCTTAGCTGGCGGTACATTAAACGGGGGCTACACCTTC.

This chain links TRBV19 with TRBJ1-1; TRBD1 is a possible D gene (6 bases). The V end was cut by 6 bases, the J end by 3 bases, with 17 bases between. Germline V gene lookup returns CDR1 LNHDA and CDR2 SQIVND (reference sequence). This CDR3 spans 15 amino acids. The CDR3 here is CASSLLPKGDTEAFF. CDR3 DNA sequence: TGTGCCAGTAGCCTTCTCCCGAAGGGGGACACTGAAGCTTTCTTT.

The chain is built from TRBV7-9 and TRBJ2-7; D is uncertain. CDR3 length: 13 amino acids. Germline CDR1 SEHNR, CDR2 FQNEAQ (reference sequence). Trimming took 4 bases from V and 3 from J, leaving 10 bases between them. In DNA form, the CDR3 reads TGTGCCAGCAGCTCTGGGATTTACTACGAGCAGTACTTC. Protein product: CASSSGIYYEQYF.

The chain carries TRBV6-1 and TRBJ1-2; no definite D call. Germline V gives CDR1 MNHNS, CDR2 SASEGT. The V end lost 1 base, the J end lost 13 bases, and 16 bases lay between the germline ends. The CDR3 totals 13 residues. The CDR3 nucleotides are TGTGCCAGCAGTGAAGGCAATAACCTACACCTCACCTTC. It yields the protein CASSEGNNLHLTF.

This chain uses TRBV5-5 with TRBJ1-1; D may be TRBD1 (5 bases). The CDR3 sequence is 14 residues long. The germline CDR1 and CDR2 sequences are SGHKS and YYEKEE (reference sequence). V lost 2 bases to trimming and J lost 4 bases, with 12 bases between them. The CDR3 nucleotides read TGTGCCAGCAGCTTAACCCCAGGGTCCACTGAAGCTTTCTTT. Its protein is CASSLTPGSTEAFF.

This chain links TRBV4-1 with TRBJ2-5; perhaps TRBD2 as D (7 bases). V was trimmed by 8 bases and J by 5 bases, leaving 18 bases between them. The CDR3 consists of 14 residues. Germline CDR1 MGHRA, CDR2 YSYEKL. The CDR3 bases are TGCGCCAGCGGGGGGCGCGGGGGAGTGGAGACCCAGTACTTC. It translates to CASGGRGGVETQYF.

This chain links TRBV2 with TRBJ2-3; no firm D call. CDR3 length: 11 amino acids. Germline V CDR1 and CDR2: SNHLY, FYNNEI. V was shortened by 3 bases and J by 5 bases, with 3 bases between the two germline ends. This CDR3 reads CASSERDTQYF. Written as DNA, the CDR3 is TGTGCCAGCAGTGAGCGAGATACGCAGTATTTT.

The gene calls are TRBV9 and TRBJ2-2; unclear D gene. This CDR3 spans 12 amino acids. Trimming stripped 2 bases from V and 3 bases from J, with 2 bases between. Germline loops: CDR1 SGDLS, CDR2 YYNGEE. CDR3: CASSVYTGELFF. As DNA, the CDR3 is TGTGCCAGCAGCGTCTACACCGGGGAGCTGTTTTTT. The whole variable domain, remainder taken from reference TRBV9 and TRBJ2-2, is DSGVTQTPKHLITATGQRVTLRCSPRSGDLSVYWYQQSLDQGLQFLIQYYNGEERAKGNILERFSAQQFPDLHSELNLSSLELGDSALYFCASSVYTGELFFGEGSRLTVL.

This CDR3 is CASGRNWPAGEKLFF. For the CDR3, the DNA is TGTGCCAGCGGTAGAAATTGGCCCGCCGGGGAAAAACTGTTTTTT. This chain connects TRBV6-5 to TRBJ1-4; D uncertain. Per germline, CDR1 MNHEY and CDR2 SVGAGI. The CDR3 extends over 15 amino acids. The V end was cut by 8 bases, the J end by 8 bases, with 21 bases between.

This chain links TRBV5-1 with TRBJ2-3; the match to TRBD2 covers 9 bases. Germline V gene sequence: CDR1 SGHRS, CDR2 YFSETQ. V was pared by 4 bases and J by 0 bases, with 9 bases of the junction left unmatched. The CDR3 spans 17 residues. The CDR3 region is CASSRIVAGVSTDTQYF. The CDR3 DNA follows: TGCGCCAGCAGCCGGATAGTAGCGGGGGTGAGCACAGATACGCAGTATTTT. Based on the CDR3 plus reference TRBV5-1 and TRBJ2-3, the full variable domain is KAGVTQTPRYLIKTRGQQVTLSCSPISGHRSVSWYQQTPGQGLQFLFEYFSETQRNKGNFPGRFSGRQFSNSRSEMNVSTLELGDSALYLCASSRIVAGVSTDTQYFGPGTRLTVL.

The chain uses TRBV28 and TRBJ2-5; 15 bases are shared with TRBD2. Germline values: CDR1 MDHEN, CDR2 SYDVKM. Losses at the gene ends were 5 bases for V and 5 bases for J; bases not matched to a gene: 3. The CDR3 runs 15 residues. The CDR3 here is CASSPGLAGGETQYF. In DNA form, the CDR3 reads TGTGCCAGCAGTCCTGGACTAGCGGGGGGGGAGACCCAGTACTTC. The variable domain in full, with the rest retrieved from reference TRBV28 and TRBJ2-5, is DVKVTQSSRYLVKRTGEKVFLECVQDMDHENMFWYRQDPGLGLRLIYFSYDVKMKEKGDIPEGYSVSREKKERFSLILESASTNQTSMYLCASSPGLAGGETQYFGPGTRLLVL.

V usage is TRBV5-1 and J usage is TRBJ2-1; D is perhaps TRBD2 (7 bases). V lost 4 bases to trimming and J lost 7 bases, with 24 bases between them. Germline loops: CDR1 SGHRS, CDR2 YFSETQ. The CDR3 extends over 17 amino acids. The DNA for the CDR3 is TGCGCCAGCAGCCGCCAAACGGGGCAGGGGAGGGAAAATGAGCAGTTCTTC. This encodes CASSRQTGQGRENEQFF.

The rearrangement links TRBV29-1 to TRBJ2-7, with a possible D match to TRBD2 (6 bases). This CDR3 spans 13 amino acids. Trimming cost V 6 bases and J 2 bases, with 14 bases left between them. The germline gives CDR1 SQVTM, CDR2 ANQGSEA. The CDR3 DNA reads as TGCAGCGTCAAGGGGCGGGGAACCTACGAGCAGTACTTC. It yields the protein CSVKGRGTYEQYF.

The J gene is TRBJ1-1, the V gene TRBV19, with D possibly being TRBD1 (6 bases). The germline CDR1 and CDR2 sequences are LNHDA and SQIVND (reference sequence). The CDR3 is 13 amino acids. The V end was cut by 9 bases, the J end by 0 bases, with 11 bases between. This CDR3 reads CASNDRLNTEAFF. Written as DNA, the CDR3 is TGTGCCAGCAATGACAGGCTGAACACTGAAGCTTTCTTT.

This clone was seen more than once but under ten times. The rearrangement links TRBV19 to TRBJ2-3, with 10 bases matching TRBD2. The CDR3 extends over 16 amino acids. V lost 5 bases and J lost 6; bases outside the gene matches: 11. Germline V gene lookup returns CDR1 LNHDA and CDR2 SQIVND (reference sequence). CDR3 nucleotide sequence: TGTGCCAGTAGTCCGATAGCGGGGGGCACATTTGATACGCAGTATTTT. The encoded protein is CASSPIAGGTFDTQYF. Drawing the rest from reference TRBV19 and TRBJ2-3, the complete variable domain is DGGITQSPKYLFRKEGQNVTLSCEQNLNHDAMYWYRQDPGQGLRLIYYSQIVNDFQKGDIAEGYSVSREKKESFPLTVTSAQKNPTAFYLCASSPIAGGTFDTQYFGPGTRLTVL.

The chain links TRBV11-3 to TRBJ1-4; 7 nucleotides agree with TRBD1. V shed 4 bases and J 5 bases; nucleotides not matched to a gene: 4. The CDR3 length is 14 residues. Germline V gives CDR1 SGHNT, CDR2 YENEEA. The CDR3 bases are TGTGCCAGCAGCTCAGGGGGACGGAATGAAAAACTGTTTTTT. It specifies CASSSGGRNEKLFF.

The sample holds a few counts of this clone. J is TRBJ1-2 and V is TRBV20-1, with D uncertain. Germline-derived CDR1 and CDR2 are DFQATT and SNEGSKA (reference sequence). This CDR3 is built from 11 residues. V shed 1 base and J shed 3 bases, with 3 bases lying between them. As DNA, the CDR3 is TGCAGTGCTAGAGGAGACTATGGCTACACCTTC. This codes for CSARGDYGYTF.

This clone was detected once. This sequence joins TRBV7-2 and TRBJ1-2; TRBD1 is a possible D gene (6 bases). The CDR3 has 15 amino acids. Germline V lookup: CDR1 SGHTA, CDR2 FQGNSA. V was shortened by 5 bases and J by 2 bases, with 15 bases between the two germline ends. CDR3 loop: CASSVYRASNYGYTF. DNA of the CDR3: TGTGCCAGCAGCGTATACAGGGCGTCGAACTATGGCTACACCTTC.

The rearrangement links TRBV4-1 to TRBJ1-6; no firm D call. V gave up 0 bases and J gave up 0 bases, with 9 bases separating them. The CDR3 is 17 amino acids. The germline V gene has CDR1 MGHRA and CDR2 YSYEKL. CDR3 nucleotides: TGCGCCAGCAGCCAAGAGCTCCAGAGCTCCTATAATTCACCCCTCCACTTT. This sequence encodes CASSQELQSSYNSPLHF.

The chain links TRBV6-1 to TRBJ2-7; D is possibly TRBD1 (6 bases). The CDR3 is 15 amino acids. The germline V and J ends were trimmed by 6 bases and 0 bases, with 15 bases remaining between them. The germline gives CDR1 MNHNS, CDR2 SASEGT. DNA of the CDR3: TGTGCCAGCAGATATACAGGGCCTAGCTCCTACGAGCAGTACTTC. Amino acid sequence: CASRYTGPSSYEQYF.

The chain uses TRBV6-5 and TRBJ1-1; no clear D. The CDR3 length is 13 residues. CDR1 and CDR2 (germline): MNHEY, SVGAGI. Between the trimmed V and J ends, which lost 2 bases and 4 bases, there was a span of 8 bases. In DNA, the CDR3 is TGTGCCAGCAGTTACCAACGGTCCACTGAAGCTTTCTTT. Protein: CASSYQRSTEAFF.

The V call is TRBV9, the J call TRBJ2-1, with D unresolved. V dropped 3 bases and J dropped 0 bases, with 16 bases sitting between them. The CDR3 is 17 amino acids. Germline CDR1 is SGDLS and CDR2 is YYNGEE. Here the CDR3 reads CASSGGFRAVSYNEQFF. The DNA of the CDR3 is TGTGCCAGCAGCGGAGGATTCCGGGCGGTCTCCTACAATGAGCAGTTCTTC. Using reference TRBV9 and TRBJ2-1 for the parts outside the CDR3, the full variable domain is DSGVTQTPKHLITATGQRVTLRCSPRSGDLSVYWYQQSLDQGLQFLIQYYNGEERAKGNILERFSAQQFPDLHSELNLSSLELGDSALYFCASSGGFRAVSYNEQFFGPGTRLTVL.

The V gene is TRBV7-2, the J gene TRBJ1-2; 9 bases are shared with TRBD1. Per germline, CDR1 SGHTA and CDR2 FQGNSA. This CDR3 is 14 amino acids long. J was trimmed by 4 bases and V by 5 bases; bases with no gene match: 5. The CDR3 sequence is CASSTGTGLYGYTF. The CDR3 DNA sequence: TGTGCCAGCAGCACCGGGACAGGGCTCTATGGCTACACCTTC.

V usage is TRBV27 and J usage is TRBJ2-7, with TRBD1 matching 8 bases. This CDR3 spans 17 amino acids. Germline lookup yields CDR1 MNHEY and CDR2 SMNVEV (reference sequence). V was clipped by 4 bases and J by 2 bases; unmatched bases: 13. The CDR3 sequence: CASSSLYLGTGPYEQYF. CDR3 sequence (DNA): TGTGCCAGCAGTTCATTATATCTCGGGACAGGCCCCTACGAGCAGTACTTC.

This clone appeared a single time. The J gene is TRBJ1-2, the V gene TRBV4-1; D remains ambiguous. Between the trimmed V and J ends, which lost 4 bases and 4 bases, there was a span of 10 bases. The V gene's germline CDR1 is MGHRA and CDR2 YSYEKL. The CDR3 runs 13 residues. This CDR3 reads CASSRSSGYGYTF. The CDR3, as DNA: TGCGCCAGCAGCCGATCGAGCGGCTATGGCTACACCTTC.

The chain carries TRBV6-1 and TRBJ1-2; TRBD1 agrees at 7 bases. CDR1 is MNHNS and CDR2 is SASEGT in the germline V gene. The CDR3 sequence is 17 residues long. Trimming removed 3 bases from V and 1 base from J; junction bases left unmatched: 11. CDR3 sequence reads: CASSDRNRGPLNYGYTF. DNA of the CDR3: TGTGCCAGCAGTGATCGAAACAGGGGACCCCTTAACTATGGCTACACCTTC.